The entry below gives a single T cell receptor beta chain sequence along with its context. Its specificity is unknown. Germline-derived CDR1 and CDR2 are MNHEY and SVGAGI. The V and J ends lost 2 bases and 4 bases respectively, with 9 bases between them. There are 13 residues in the CDR3. This specimen belongs to a study of immune cell composition in non-small cell lung cancer. Notes on the study in general: Squamous carcinomas (approximately 75%) more often had tumour-associated clones >0.5% than adenocarcinomas (33%). No significant correlation existed between pack-years smoked and tumour clonality. Adenocarcinomas with higher top tumour-associated clone frequency had more reactive TILs. Lung adenocarcinomas had lower top 10 clone scores and clonality than squamous tumours.

TCRdb's table, derived via immunoSEQ multiplex PCR, lists solely in-frame clones and lacks some. The data hold about 4,700 clones, with approximately 80% observed a single time. Sequenced sample: lung tumor tissue. The V gene is TRBV6-5, the J gene TRBJ2-7; weak D call: TRBD2 (5 bases). The source is a human donor with non-small cell lung cancer. In DNA, the CDR3 is TGTGCCAGCAGTTACACTAGGCAGTACGAGCAGTACTTC. Amino acid sequence: CASSYTRQYEQYF.